The 16 T cell receptor beta chains given below trace back to one sample, sequenced in a study of T cell responses to AZD1222 COVID-19 vaccine. TCRdb's copy holds only in-frame clones and misses some; the assay was immunoSEQ multiplex PCR. The table includes over 100,000 clones, approximately 90% detected once. The source material was peripheral blood, sampled on day 0 of AZD1222 vaccination. These receptors were obtained from an adult in good health.

The chain is built from TRBV30 and TRBJ1-1; 7 bases align to TRBD1. Germline lookup yields CDR1 GTSNPN and CDR2 SVGIG (reference sequence). CDR3 length: 14 amino acids. The junction had 5 bases not matched to a gene; V was cut back by 0 bases and J by 4 bases. The CDR3 DNA is TGTGCCTGGAGTGTAGGAGGGGGCCCCACTGAAGCTTTCTTT. Its translation is CAWSVGGGPTEAFF.

The chain has TRBV6-2 or TRBV6-3 and TRBJ2-2; D could derive from TRBD1 or TRBD2 (6 bases each). The CDR3 is 16 residues long. Trimming removed 0 bases at V and 4 bases at J, with 12 bases between. Per germline, CDR1 MNHEY and CDR2 SVGEGT. The CDR3 bases are TGTGCCAGCAGTTACTCTGGGGGGCGCGTCACCGGGGAGCTGTTTTTT. It is translated as CASSYSGGRVTGELFF.

This rearrangement joins TRBV3-1 (or the pseudogene TRBV3-2) to TRBJ2-2; a possible D gene is TRBD1 (5 bases). Germline V gives CDR1 LGHDT, CDR2 YNNKEL (reference sequence). Deletions cut 1 base from V and 8 bases from J, with 8 bases between. The CDR3 has 13 residues. Written as DNA, the CDR3 is TGTGCCAGCAGCCAAGGGGGCGGAGGGGAGCTGTTTTTT. Translating it yields CASSQGGGGELFF.

The rearrangement links TRBV6-5 to TRBJ1-5; D not certain. In germline, CDR1 is MNHEY, CDR2 SVGAGI. Trimming stripped 6 bases from V and 4 bases from J, with 10 bases between. CDR3 length equals 13 residues. CDR3: CASSPTWNQPQHF. The CDR3 nucleotides read TGTGCCAGCAGCCCCACTTGGAATCAGCCCCAGCATTTT.

The V and J genes are TRBV7-2 and TRBJ1-1; a weak D match, TRBD1 (6 bases). The CDR3 loop spans 16 amino acids. The ends were cut back, 3 bases at V and 2 bases at J, with 16 bases in the middle. Germline values: CDR1 SGHTA, CDR2 FQGNSA. The DNA for the CDR3 is TGTGCCAGCAGCTTGACCCGGGCCGGGACAAACACTGAAGCTTTCTTT. It yields the protein CASSLTRAGTNTEAFF.

The genes are TRBV15 and TRBJ1-5, with TRBD1 as a possible D gene (6 bases). CDR1 is LNHNV, CDR2 YYDKDF, per germline (reference sequence). V was cut by 5 bases and J by 6 bases, with 17 bases left in between. This CDR3 has 15 residues. The CDR3 protein is CATSYDRYPGQPQHF. CDR3 nucleotide sequence: TGTGCCACCAGCTACGACAGGTACCCTGGTCAGCCCCAGCATTTT.

The genes are TRBV14 and TRBJ1-1, with 9 bases aligning to TRBD1. The V and J ends lost 5 bases and 4 bases, in that order; junction bases with no gene match: 14. Germline CDR1 SGHDN, CDR2 FVKESK. The CDR3 runs 17 residues. The CDR3: CASSGLSTGGGGTEAFF. CDR3 DNA: TGTGCCAGCAGCGGGCTAAGCACAGGGGGCGGTGGCACTGAAGCTTTCTTT.

This clone came up once. The chain couples TRBV7-9 to TRBJ2-1; D perhaps matches TRBD1 (6 bases). The CDR3 extends over 15 amino acids. Germline V lookup: CDR1 SEHNR, CDR2 FQNEAQ (reference sequence). The V end lost 2 bases, the J end lost 6 bases, and 14 bases lay between the germline ends. CDR3 loop: CASSLRSSGVNEQFF. Here the CDR3 DNA reads TGTGCCAGCAGCTTAAGATCGTCAGGGGTCAATGAGCAGTTCTTC.

The chain joins TRBV6-1 to TRBJ1-5; perhaps TRBD1 as D (5 bases). Per the germline V gene, CDR1 is MNHNS and CDR2 is SASEGT. Deletions cut 1 base from V and 7 bases from J, with 8 bases between. This CDR3 comprises 13 residues. CDR3 sequence (DNA): TGTGCCAGCAGTGAAGGCAGGGTACAGCCCCAGCATTTT. This codes for CASSEGRVQPQHF.

This chain joins TRBV18 and TRBJ2-5; D is unresolved. This CDR3 is built from 15 residues. The V and J ends lost 2 bases and 2 bases respectively, with 12 bases between them. CDR1 is KGHSH, CDR2 LQKENI, per germline. The CDR3 region is CASSPRVVTQETQYF. DNA for the CDR3: TGTGCCAGCTCACCAAGGGTGGTAACTCAAGAGACCCAGTACTTC.

The chain carries TRBV27 and TRBJ1-6; D gene ambiguous. The CDR3 totals 13 residues. The V end was cut by 4 bases, the J end by 4 bases, with 5 bases between. Germline V gene sequence: CDR1 MNHEY, CDR2 SMNVEV (reference sequence). CDR3 amino acids: CASSSQYNSPLHF. The CDR3 DNA reads TGTGCCAGCAGTTCACAGTATAATTCACCCCTCCACTTT.

This clone was detected once. The chain has TRBV6-8 and TRBJ1-2, with D possibly matching TRBD1 (6 bases). The germline CDR1 and CDR2 sequences are MNHGY and SAAAGT. The CDR3 is 14 amino acids. The V end lost 6 bases, the J end lost 4 bases, and 15 bases lay between the germline ends. CDR3 sequence: CASRAQGPFYGYTF. The CDR3 coding sequence is TGTGCCAGCAGGGCACAGGGTCCCTTCTATGGCTACACCTTC.

This clone has just one count. This CDR3 reads CASSQQGLAGANEQFF. The DNA for the CDR3 is TGTGCCAGCAGCCAACAGGGACTAGCGGGGGCCAATGAGCAGTTCTTC. The V call is TRBV4-2, the J call TRBJ2-1, with 14 nucleotides matching TRBD2. The germline V gene encodes CDR1 LGHNA and CDR2 YNFKEQ. Germline trimming cut 2 bases from V and 6 bases from J; bases unmatched to any gene: 3. There are 16 residues in the CDR3.

J is TRBJ2-3 and V is TRBV4-2; 11 bases align to TRBD1. CDR1 LGHNA and CDR2 YNFKEQ come from the germline V gene. With V trimmed by 3 bases and J by 3 bases, 5 bases remained unmatched. The CDR3 extends over 16 amino acids. The CDR3 DNA reads TGTGCCAGCAGCCAGGGGGACAGGGGGGTGACAGATACGCAGTATTTT. Translating it yields CASSQGDRGVTDTQYF.

The chain carries TRBV4-2 and TRBJ2-3; maybe TRBD2 (6 bases). This CDR3 spans 12 amino acids. Germline V gives CDR1 LGHNA, CDR2 YNFKEQ. Trimming stripped 8 bases from V and 4 bases from J, with 10 bases between. The CDR3 DNA reads as TGTGCCAGCGTTCCGGGGGCAGATACGCAGTATTTT. Translating gives CASVPGADTQYF.

V usage is TRBV12-3 or TRBV12-4 and J usage is TRBJ1-1; D gene uncertain. Trimming removed 2 bases from V and 4 bases from J, with 8 bases in between. CDR3 length: 13 residues. The CDR3 protein is CASSLSQSTEAFF. The CDR3 nucleotides are TGTGCCAGCAGTTTATCCCAGAGCACTGAAGCTTTCTTT.